These 15 T cell receptor beta chains originate from one sample sequenced in a study of T-cell reconstitution after alpha-beta-depleted transplantation in children. Unique molecular identifiers were incorporated when the TCRbeta library was constructed. TCRdb re-derived calls from the PCR reads in MiXCR, one entry per CDR3 protein. This table holds roughly 590,000 distinct CDR3 sequences, approximately 17% found once. The material sequenced was PBMCs from the stem cell graft donor, taken from the stem cell graft. All receptors come from a human donor who donated a stem cell graft to a child with acute myeloid leukemia.

This clonotype was seen repeatedly, ten times or more. J is TRBJ2-1 and V is TRBV20-1; TRBD2 agrees at 8 bases. This CDR3 comprises 14 residues. V shed 3 bases and J 4 bases; nucleotides not matched to a gene: 5. CDR1 DFQATT and CDR2 SNEGSKA come from the germline V gene (reference sequence). CDR3 residues: CSASVRGVYNEQFF. As DNA, the CDR3 is TGCAGTGCTAGTGTGCGGGGGGTATACAATGAGCAGTTCTTC.

This clonotype was found a few times. The chain recombines TRBV7-8 with TRBJ2-3; D unclear. This CDR3 comprises 14 residues. The germline gives CDR1 SGHVS, CDR2 FQNEAQ. V was clipped by 4 bases and J by 3 bases, with 11 bases between them. The CDR3 loop reads CASSSPSGTDTQYF. The CDR3 bases are TGTGCCAGCAGCTCCCCGAGTGGGACAGATACGCAGTATTTT. The full variable domain, completed using reference TRBV7-8 and TRBJ2-3, is GAGVSQSPRYKVAKRGQDVALRCDPISGHVSLFWYQQALGQGPEFLTYFQNEAQLDKSGLPSDRFFAERPEGSVSTLKIQRTQQEDSAVYLCASSSPSGTDTQYFGPGTRLTVL.

The J gene is TRBJ1-5, the V gene TRBV11-2; a possible D gene is TRBD1 (6 bases). This CDR3 has 15 residues. The germline V gene has CDR1 SGHAT and CDR2 FQNNGV. V was cut by 3 bases and J by 7 bases, with 16 bases left in between. CDR3 loop: CASSLEGGAQQPQHF. CDR3 nucleotide sequence: TGTGCCAGCAGCTTGGAAGGGGGGGCGCAGCAGCCCCAGCATTTT. The full variable domain, with the rest looked up from reference TRBV11-2 and TRBJ1-5, is EAGVAQSPRYKIIEKRQSVAFWCNPISGHATLYWYQQILGQGPKLLIQFQNNGVVDDSQLPKDRFSAERLKGVDSTLKIQPAKLEDSAVYLCASSLEGGAQQPQHFGDGTRLSIL.

This clonotype appeared many times. The chain uses TRBV5-5 and TRBJ1-3, with no clear D. V was clipped by 4 bases and J by 0 bases, with 11 bases between them. The CDR3 spans 15 residues. CDR1 and CDR2 (germline): SGHKS, YYEKEE (reference sequence). The CDR3 region has the DNA TGTGCCAGCAGCCGGACCGACGACTCTGGAAACACCATATATTTT. Amino acids: CASSRTDDSGNTIYF.

The J gene is TRBJ2-2, the V gene TRBV24-1; possible D gene TRBD2, 6 bases. Germline V gene data show CDR1 as KGHDR and CDR2 as SFDVKD. Trimming removed 0 bases from V and 13 bases from J, with 8 bases in between. The CDR3 is 12 residues long. The CDR3 protein is CATSDLGGRLFF. In nucleotides, the CDR3 is TGTGCCACCAGTGATTTGGGAGGGCGGCTGTTTTTT.

This clonotype was counted only a few times. The rearrangement joins TRBV9 to TRBJ1-6; a weak D match, TRBD1 (5 bases). The germline CDR1 and CDR2 sequences are SGDLS and YYNGEE. The CDR3 loop spans 17 amino acids. With 3 bases removed from V and 8 bases from J, the gap between germline ends came to 21 bases. The CDR3 DNA reads as TGTGCCAGCAGCGCCTCTTTCAGGGAAGGAGGATATTCACCCCTCCACTTT. Its protein product is CASSASFREGGYSPLHF. The full variable domain, in which reference TRBV9 and TRBJ1-6 provide the parts outside the CDR3, is DSGVTQTPKHLITATGQRVTLRCSPRSGDLSVYWYQQSLDQGLQFLIQYYNGEERAKGNILERFSAQQFPDLHSELNLSSLELGDSALYFCASSASFREGGYSPLHFGNGTRLTVT.

The chain's CDR3 is CASSLVRGQSYEQYF. The DNA for the CDR3 is TGTGCCAGCAGCTTGGTCCGGGGCCAATCCTACGAGCAGTACTTC. The genes are TRBV5-5 and TRBJ2-7, with D perhaps matching TRBD1 or TRBD2 (5 bases each). With 0 bases removed from V and 1 base from J, the gap between germline ends came to 11 bases. This CDR3 contains 15 residues. Germline V gene sequence: CDR1 SGHKS, CDR2 YYEKEE (reference sequence).

This clonotype was counted a single time. Relative to the germline gene, one junction end is altered; a read error may explain this. The chain carries TRBV15 and TRBJ2-6, with no clear D. CDR3 length: 14 amino acids. CDR1 and CDR2 from the germline V gene are LNHNV and YYDKDF (reference sequence). CDR3 sequence: CATSISSVANVLTF. The CDR3 coding sequence is TGTGCCACCAGCATTAGCTCTGTGGCCAACGTCCTGACTTTC.

In nucleotides, the CDR3 is TGCGCCAGCAGCTGGGACAGGGATCAGCCCCAGCATTTT. This sequence encodes CASSWDRDQPQHF. The gene calls are TRBV5-1 and TRBJ1-5; 9 bases agree with TRBD1. V dropped 3 bases and J dropped 5; count of bases not matched to a gene: 0. The CDR3 length is 13 residues. Germline-derived CDR1 and CDR2 are SGHRS and YFSETQ.

This clonotype came up many times. The CDR3 region is CSASLTTEEAFF. The CDR3 coding sequence is TGCAGTGCTAGTTTAACGACCGAGGAAGCTTTCTTT. The chain links TRBV20-1 to TRBJ1-1; D unresolved. CDR3 length equals 12 residues. Germline-derived CDR1 and CDR2 are DFQATT and SNEGSKA (reference sequence). The ends were cut back, 3 bases at V and 8 bases at J, with 13 bases in the middle.

The table lists this clonotype with a few counts. The CDR3 DNA reads TGTGCCAGCAGTTCCCTGAGGGGATTGAGGACCGGGGAGCTGTTTTTT. Translating it yields CASSSLRGLRTGELFF. This chain joins TRBV6-5 and TRBJ2-2, with D perhaps being TRBD1 or TRBD2 (5 bases each). Germline V gene data show CDR1 as MNHEY and CDR2 as SVGAGI. The CDR3 sequence is 16 residues long. V dropped 4 bases and J dropped 5 bases, with 17 bases sitting between them.

The chain combines TRBV5-1 with TRBJ2-3; maybe TRBD1 (6 bases). CDR1 and CDR2 from the germline V gene are SGHRS and YFSETQ. CDR3 length equals 16 residues. V dropped 2 bases and J dropped 6 bases, with 19 bases sitting between them. The CDR3 coding sequence is TGCGCCAGCAGCTTAGCTACAGGGACGGGCTTGGATACGCAGTATTTT. Protein: CASSLATGTGLDTQYF.

This clonotype was recorded many times. The chain uses TRBV6-1 and TRBJ2-2; the D is unclear. V lost 5 bases to trimming and J lost 2 bases, with 9 bases between them. The CDR3 consists of 14 residues. The germline gives CDR1 MNHNS, CDR2 SASEGT. In DNA form, the CDR3 reads TGTGCCAGCAGTAGAACCTTAAACACCGGGGAGCTGTTTTTT. Amino acids: CASSRTLNTGELFF.

This clonotype was counted only a few times. The CDR3 region has the DNA TGTGCCACCAGCAGAGAAGGGCCAGGGGATGAAAAACTGTTTTTT. This encodes CATSREGPGDEKLFF. The V gene is TRBV15, the J gene TRBJ1-4; a possible D gene is TRBD1 (6 bases). Per the germline V gene, CDR1 is LNHNV and CDR2 is YYDKDF (reference sequence). V was trimmed by 0 bases and J by 6 bases, leaving 11 bases between them. There are 15 residues in the CDR3.

The table lists this clonotype with a few counts. The rearrangement uses TRBV20-1 and TRBJ2-2; the D gene is possibly TRBD1 (5 bases). Germline values: CDR1 DFQATT, CDR2 SNEGSKA (reference sequence). The V end lost 0 bases, the J end lost 4 bases, and 12 bases lay between the germline ends. This CDR3 contains 15 residues. CDR3 loop: CSARDPTDFTGELFF. CDR3 bases: TGCAGTGCTAGAGACCCGACAGATTTCACCGGGGAGCTGTTTTTT.